This T cell receptor (beta chain) was found in a study of PD-L1 blockade in urothelial cancer. For the study at large: Specimens of blood held a median count of about 150,000 T cells.

Time point of the sample: peripheral blood 6 weeks after treatment start. Pretreatment and on-treatment blood mononuclear cell samples were taken, totaling between 1 and 8 time points per patient. The assay was immunoSEQ multiplex PCR, and TCRdb's table has in-frame clones only and misses some. The sample includes 75,000 to 100,000 clones, approximately 82% of them seen just once. Unmatched junction bases numbered 7, after V lost 5 bases and J lost 0 bases. Germline CDR1 is SGHVS and CDR2 is FNYEAQ. This CDR3 spans 16 amino acids. V and J are TRBV7-6 and TRBJ2-1; 7 bases fit TRBD1. This TCR was sampled from a man aged 70 or older with urothelial cancer. Sequences were derived from PBMCs, sampled around atezolizumab (anti-PD-L1) treatment. The CDR3 region is CASSASDRDSYNEQFF. DNA of the CDR3: TGTGCCAGCAGCGCCTCCGACAGGGACTCCTACAATGAGCAGTTCTTC.